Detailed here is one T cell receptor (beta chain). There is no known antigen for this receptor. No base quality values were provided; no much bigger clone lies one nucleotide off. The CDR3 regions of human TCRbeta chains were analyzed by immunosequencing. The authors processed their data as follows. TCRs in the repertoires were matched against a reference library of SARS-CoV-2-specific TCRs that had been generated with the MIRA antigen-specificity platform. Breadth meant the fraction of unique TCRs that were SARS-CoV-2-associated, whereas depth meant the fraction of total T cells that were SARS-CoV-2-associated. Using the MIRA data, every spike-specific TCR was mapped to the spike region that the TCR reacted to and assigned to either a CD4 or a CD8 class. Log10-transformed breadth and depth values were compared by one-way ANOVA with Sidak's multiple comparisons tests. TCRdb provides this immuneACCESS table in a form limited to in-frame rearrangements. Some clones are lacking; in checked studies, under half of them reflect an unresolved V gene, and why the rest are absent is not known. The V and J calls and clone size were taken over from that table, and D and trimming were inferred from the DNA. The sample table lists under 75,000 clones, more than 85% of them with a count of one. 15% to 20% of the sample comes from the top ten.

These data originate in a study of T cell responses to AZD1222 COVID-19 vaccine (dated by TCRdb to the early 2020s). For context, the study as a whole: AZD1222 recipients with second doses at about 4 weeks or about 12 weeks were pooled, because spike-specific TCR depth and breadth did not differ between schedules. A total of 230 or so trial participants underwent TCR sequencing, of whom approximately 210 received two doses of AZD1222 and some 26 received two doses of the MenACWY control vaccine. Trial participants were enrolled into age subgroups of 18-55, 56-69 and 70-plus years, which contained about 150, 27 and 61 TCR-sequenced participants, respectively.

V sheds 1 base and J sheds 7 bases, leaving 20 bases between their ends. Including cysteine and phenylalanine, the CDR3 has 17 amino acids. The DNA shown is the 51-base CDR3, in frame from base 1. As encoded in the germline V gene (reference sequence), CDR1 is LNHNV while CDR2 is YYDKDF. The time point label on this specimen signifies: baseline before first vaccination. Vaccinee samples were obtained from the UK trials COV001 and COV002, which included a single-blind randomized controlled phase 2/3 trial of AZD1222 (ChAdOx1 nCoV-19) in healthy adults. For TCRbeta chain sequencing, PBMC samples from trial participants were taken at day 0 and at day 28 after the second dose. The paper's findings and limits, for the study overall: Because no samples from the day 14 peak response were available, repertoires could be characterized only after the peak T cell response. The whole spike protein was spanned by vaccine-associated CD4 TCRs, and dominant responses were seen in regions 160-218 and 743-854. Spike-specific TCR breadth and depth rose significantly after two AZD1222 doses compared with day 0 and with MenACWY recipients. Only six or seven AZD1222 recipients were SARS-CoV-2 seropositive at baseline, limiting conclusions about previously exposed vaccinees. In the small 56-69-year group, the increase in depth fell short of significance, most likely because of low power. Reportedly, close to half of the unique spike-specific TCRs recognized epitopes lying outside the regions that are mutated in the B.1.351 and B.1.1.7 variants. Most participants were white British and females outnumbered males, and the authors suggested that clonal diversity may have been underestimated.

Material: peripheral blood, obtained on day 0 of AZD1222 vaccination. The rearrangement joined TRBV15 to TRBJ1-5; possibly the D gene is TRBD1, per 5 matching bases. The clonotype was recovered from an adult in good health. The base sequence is TGTGCCACCAGCAGAGGACCCTTAAGACAGTTTGGGCAGCCCCAGCATTTT. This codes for CATSRGPLRQFGQPQHF. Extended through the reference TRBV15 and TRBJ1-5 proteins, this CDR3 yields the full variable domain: DAMVIQNPRYQVTQFGKPVTLSCSQTLNHNVMYWYQQKSSQAPKLLFHYYDKDFNNEADTPDNFQSRRPNTSFCFLDIRSPGLGDTAMYLCATSRGPLRQFGQPQHFGDGTRLSIL.